The clone carrying this T cell receptor beta chain was observed many times. Its specificity is unknown. One end of the junction does not line up with germline, which may come from a read error. No treatment had been given to any patient before thyroid surgery. Original handling: A classifier for distant metastasis in papillary thyroid cancer was constructed using CDR3 differences observed across clinicopathological groups. TCRdb reassembled clones from the PCR reads with MiXCR. In this record, the V and J calls reflect TCRdb's handling and not the investigators' own analysis. The sample records 25,000 to 35,000 clones, roughly 16% being singletons. Germline CDR1 and CDR2: SSHAT and FNYEAQ (reference sequence). CDR3 length: 16 residues. This specimen belongs to a study of metastatic and nonmetastatic thyroid tumors. Study conclusions and caveats: Benign nodules reportedly had significantly lower TCR beta diversity than malignant thyroid tumors in blood and tumor.

The receptor was isolated from a female donor with papillary thyroid cancer or a benign thyroid nodule (not recorded which). Some clones in this sample may be carry-over from other donors' samples. The chain has TRBV7-7 and TRBJ2-1, with 8 bases aligning to TRBD1. What was sequenced was blood. DNA of the CDR3: TGTGCTAGCAGCTTAGGCTCCGGACAGGGTTCGAATGAGCAGTTCTTC. Protein: CASSLGSGQGSNEQFF.